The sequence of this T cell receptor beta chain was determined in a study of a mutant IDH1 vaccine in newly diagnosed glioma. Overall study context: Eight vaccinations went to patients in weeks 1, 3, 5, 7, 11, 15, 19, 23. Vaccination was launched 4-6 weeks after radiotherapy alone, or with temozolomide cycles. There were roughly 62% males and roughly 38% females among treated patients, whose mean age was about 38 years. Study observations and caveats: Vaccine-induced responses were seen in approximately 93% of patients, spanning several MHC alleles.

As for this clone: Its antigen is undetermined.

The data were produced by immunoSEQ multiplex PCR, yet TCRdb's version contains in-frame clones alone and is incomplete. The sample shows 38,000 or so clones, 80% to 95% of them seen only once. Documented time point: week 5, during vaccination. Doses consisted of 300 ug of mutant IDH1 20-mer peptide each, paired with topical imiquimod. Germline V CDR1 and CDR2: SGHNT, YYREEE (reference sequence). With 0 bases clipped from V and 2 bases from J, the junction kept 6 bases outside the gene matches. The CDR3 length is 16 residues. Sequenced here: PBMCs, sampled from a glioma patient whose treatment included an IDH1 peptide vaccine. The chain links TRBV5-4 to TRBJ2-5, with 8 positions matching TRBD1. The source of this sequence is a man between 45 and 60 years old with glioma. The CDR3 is CASSLDGQGLQETQYF. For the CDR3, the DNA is TGTGCCAGCAGCTTGGATGGACAGGGTTTACAAGAGACCCAGTACTTC.